These 30 T cell receptor beta chains share one sample of origin, sequenced in a study of CD8 T cells in ankylosing spondylitis. TCRdb reanalysed the 5' RACE reads using MiXCR and keeps one entry per CDR3 protein. The sample holds about 160,000 distinct CDR3 sequences, around a tenth seen once. The sequenced sample was blood, either unsorted or a sorted T cell fraction (not recorded which). These receptors were obtained from a female donor with ankylosing spondylitis or in good health (not recorded which).

This clonotype was observed at least ten times. The chain recombines TRBV27 with TRBJ1-5; D remains unclear. CDR1 and CDR2 (germline): MNHEY, SMNVEV (reference sequence). V shed 3 bases and J shed 2 bases, with 8 bases lying between them. CDR3 length: 14 residues. CDR3 DNA sequence: TGTGCCAGCAGTTTGTACGGACGCAATCAGCCCCAGCATTTT. Protein sequence: CASSLYGRNQPQHF.

The CDR3 DNA is TGTGCCAGCAAGGGCCTCGGGACGCAGTATTTT. Encoded protein: CASKGLGTQYF. The J gene is TRBJ2-3, the V gene TRBV27; D unclear. The CDR3 spans 11 residues. The V gene lost 7 bases and the J gene lost 9 bases, with 11 bases spanning the gap. Per the germline V gene, CDR1 is MNHEY and CDR2 is SMNVEV (reference sequence).

This clonotype was seen only a few times. The junction departs from germline at one end; a sequencing error may be responsible. Here the CDR3 DNA reads TGCTGTACCTTAGCGGAAGAGACCCAGTACTTC. Translation gives CCTLAEETQYF. This chain connects TRBV19 to TRBJ2-5; D is possibly TRBD2 (6 bases). The CDR3 sequence is 11 residues long. Germline-derived CDR1 and CDR2 are LNHDA and SQIVND (reference sequence). Drawing the rest from reference TRBV19 and TRBJ2-5, the complete variable domain is DGGITQSPKYLFRKEGQNVTLSCEQNLNHDAMYWYRQDPGQGLRLIYYSQIVNDFQKGDIAEGYSVSREKKESFPLTVTSAQKNPTAFYLCCTLAEETQYFGPGTRLLVL.

There are a few counts of this clonotype. The chain couples TRBV4-1 to TRBJ1-1; unclear D gene. The V end was cut by 4 bases, the J end by 4 bases, with 13 bases between. The germline gives CDR1 MGHRA, CDR2 YSYEKL. CDR3 length: 14 amino acids. The CDR3 region has the DNA TGCGCCAGCAGCCTTCAGGATCTGGGCACTGAAGCTTTCTTT. Translation: CASSLQDLGTEAFF.

This clonotype was counted a few times. The chain is built from TRBV6-1 and TRBJ2-1, with 8 bases fitting TRBD1. V was pared by 0 bases and J by 8 bases, with 6 bases of the junction left unmatched. Per germline, CDR1 MNHNS and CDR2 SASEGT. The CDR3 is made up of 15 amino acids. This CDR3 is CASSEAETGDYEQFF. The DNA of the CDR3 is TGTGCCAGCAGTGAAGCGGAGACAGGGGATTATGAGCAGTTCTTC.

This chain links TRBV5-5 with TRBJ2-7; D is possibly TRBD2 (5 bases). V lost 0 bases, J lost 7 bases, and 17 bases lay in between. The germline gives CDR1 SGHKS, CDR2 YYEKEE (reference sequence). This CDR3 has 15 residues. CDR3 sequence (DNA): TGTGCCAGCAGCTTGGCCTATGGAGGTACGCAGGAGCAGTACTTC. Protein product: CASSLAYGGTQEQYF.

Points on this clonotype: This may come from a read error, since a much larger clone is one base off. The gene calls are TRBV11-2 and TRBJ1-2, with D possibly matching TRBD1 (6 bases). This CDR3 spans 13 amino acids. In germline, CDR1 is SGHAT, CDR2 FQNNGV. The germline V and J ends were trimmed by 5 bases and 9 bases, with 16 bases remaining between them. In nucleotides, the CDR3 is TGTGCCAGCAGCCCAGGGGATCCTTATAGCTACACCTTC. It codes for CASSPGDPYSYTF. The full variable domain, with the rest looked up from reference TRBV11-2 and TRBJ1-2, is EAGVAQSPRYKIIEKRQSVAFWCNPISGHATLYWYQQILGQGPKLLIQFQNNGVVDDSQLPKDRFSAERLKGVDSTLKIQPAKLEDSAVYLCASSPGDPYSYTFGSGTRLTVV.

This clonotype has just a few counts. The rearrangement links TRBV15 to TRBJ2-7, with 7 bases aligning to TRBD1. The CDR3 sequence is 17 residues long. Germline V CDR1 and CDR2: LNHNV, YYDKDF (reference sequence). V was pared by 0 bases and J by 3 bases, with 11 bases of the junction left unmatched. This chain's CDR3 is CATSRDRRRNRGYEQYF. The DNA of the CDR3 is TGTGCCACCAGCAGAGATCGGAGACGAAACAGGGGCTACGAGCAGTACTTC.

The chain links TRBV9 to TRBJ2-5; D is possibly TRBD1 (6 bases). V was trimmed by 8 bases and J by 5 bases, leaving 22 bases between them. In germline, CDR1 is SGDLS, CDR2 YYNGEE. There are 15 residues in the CDR3. The CDR3 bases are TGTGCCAGGAAATCGCTACAGGGAGAGAGGGAGACCCAGTACTTC. Residues: CARKSLQGERETQYF.

This clonotype was counted between two and nine times. The V and J genes are TRBV6-2 or TRBV6-3 and TRBJ2-1; the D is unclear. Trimming left V 9 bases short and J 7 bases short, with 10 bases between. This CDR3 contains 11 residues. The germline gives CDR1 MNHEY, CDR2 SVGEGT. CDR3: CASNGFNEQFF. The CDR3 DNA sequence: TGTGCCAGTAATGGCTTTAATGAGCAGTTCTTC.

The rearrangement links TRBV7-9 to TRBJ2-1, with 13 bases identical to TRBD2. Germline lookup yields CDR1 SEHNR and CDR2 FQNEAQ (reference sequence). The CDR3 length is 17 residues. After removal of 4 bases from V and 2 bases from J, the junction contained 5 bases not matched to a gene. CDR3 sequence (DNA): TGTGCCAGCAGCTCGATAACTAGCGGGGGGGCCTACAATGAGCAGTTCTTC. Residues: CASSSITSGGAYNEQFF.

This clonotype was detected a few times. V gene TRBV4-3 combines with J gene TRBJ2-1, with D perhaps given as TRBD1 or TRBD2 (5 bases each). The CDR3 has 14 residues. V lost 2 bases to trimming and J lost 6 bases, with 11 bases between them. Germline CDR1 is LGHNA and CDR2 is YSLEER. The CDR3 protein is CASSQKARGNEQFF. The CDR3 DNA follows: TGCGCCAGCAGCCAAAAAGCGAGGGGCAATGAGCAGTTCTTC.

This clonotype was picked up a small number of times. The chain joins TRBV24-1 to TRBJ2-2; 15 bases line up with TRBD2. Losses at the gene ends were 4 bases for V and 0 bases for J; bases not matched to a gene: 5. CDR1 and CDR2 (germline): KGHDR, SFDVKD. The CDR3 runs 19 residues. The CDR3 here is CATSDPGLAGGSNTGELFF. CDR3 nucleotide sequence: TGTGCCACCAGTGACCCGGGACTAGCGGGAGGTTCGAACACCGGGGAGCTGTTTTTT.

This chain uses TRBV20-1 with TRBJ2-3; 10 bases are a match to TRBD2. V lost 0 bases, J lost 2 bases, and 5 bases stayed unmatched. The germline CDR1 and CDR2 sequences are DFQATT and SNEGSKA (reference sequence). This CDR3 spans 16 amino acids. The DNA of the CDR3 is TGCAGTGCTAGAGAGGGTCTAGCGGGAGTCACAGATACGCAGTATTTT. Its protein is CSAREGLAGVTDTQYF.

The chain carries TRBV7-9 and TRBJ2-1; D is uncertain. The germline gives CDR1 SEHNR, CDR2 FQNEAQ (reference sequence). Trimming pared 5 bases from V and 12 bases from J, leaving 14 bases between. This CDR3 spans 12 amino acids. The DNA of the CDR3 is TGTGCCAGCAGCACCCGTTCGGGCGGGCAGTTCTTC. Protein sequence: CASSTRSGGQFF. The variable domain in full, with the rest retrieved from reference TRBV7-9 and TRBJ2-1, is DTGVSQNPRHKITKRGQNVTFRCDPISEHNRLYWYRQTLGQGPEFLTYFQNEAQLEKSRLLSDRFSAERPKGSFSTLEIQRTEQGDSAMYLCASSTRSGGQFFGPGTRLTVL.

This clonotype was seen a handful of times. V gene TRBV6-6 combines with J gene TRBJ2-7, with D hard to call. Per the germline V gene, CDR1 is MNHNY and CDR2 is SVGAGI (reference sequence). This CDR3 region has 12 residues. V lost 5 bases and J lost 3, with 8 bases in between. The CDR3 reads CASSSSNYEQYF. The CDR3 DNA is TGTGCCAGCAGTAGCAGCAACTACGAGCAGTACTTC.

This clonotype was seen ten or more times. V usage is TRBV7-9 and J usage is TRBJ2-7, with a possible D match to TRBD2 (6 bases). The CDR3 consists of 15 residues. Germline-derived CDR1 and CDR2 are SEHNR and FQNEAQ (reference sequence). V was pared by 5 bases and J by 2 bases, with 16 bases between. This CDR3 is CASSPRGTSTYEQYF. CDR3 DNA: TGTGCCAGCAGCCCCCGTGGAACTAGCACCTACGAGCAGTACTTC.

The genes are TRBV4-3 and TRBJ2-1; D is ambiguous. V lost 0 bases and J 10 bases, leaving 16 bases between the germline ends. Germline CDR1 reads LGHNA; CDR2 reads YSLEER. This CDR3 contains 15 residues. Here the CDR3 DNA reads TGCGCCAGCAGCCAAGATTCCCATGCGGCTACCGAGCAGTTCTTC. Amino acid sequence: CASSQDSHAATEQFF.

This clonotype has a count of ten or more. The chain employs TRBV7-9 and TRBJ2-7, with no clear D. CDR1 and CDR2 (germline): SEHNR, FQNEAQ (reference sequence). V was pared by 3 bases and J by 5 bases, with 8 bases between. CDR3 length equals 12 residues. In DNA, the CDR3 is TGTGCCAGCAGCTTTACACCCCACGAGCAGTACTTC. Residues: CASSFTPHEQYF.

This sequence joins TRBV28 and TRBJ2-3, with a tentative D call TRBD2 (5 bases). The CDR3 contains 16 residues. The V gene's germline CDR1 is MDHEN and CDR2 SYDVKM. V was pared by 4 bases and J by 0 bases, with 14 bases between. CDR3 DNA: TGTGCCAGCAGTTCCGAGAGAGCGGATAGCACAGATACGCAGTATTTT. Translating it yields CASSSERADSTDTQYF.

This clonotype was recorded a few times. The chain is built from TRBV6-5 and TRBJ1-6; D remains unclear. The CDR3 sequence is 16 residues long. Germline V lookup: CDR1 MNHEY, CDR2 SVGAGI. V was shortened by 2 bases and J by 4 bases, with 12 bases between the two germline ends. The CDR3 protein is CASSYTEPLYNSPLHF. The CDR3 nucleotides read TGTGCCAGCAGTTACACCGAGCCACTTTATAATTCACCCCTCCACTTT.

There are a few counts of this clonotype. The chain's CDR3 is CASSSGTGTNYGYTF. The CDR3 DNA reads TGTGCCAGCAGCTCCGGGACAGGCACTAACTATGGCTACACCTTC. This chain joins TRBV7-9 and TRBJ1-2, with 8 nucleotides matching TRBD1. The V gene's germline CDR1 is SEHNR and CDR2 FQNEAQ (reference sequence). Unmatched junction bases numbered 4, after V lost 4 bases and J lost 0 bases. The CDR3 spans 15 residues.

The V call is TRBV6-1, the J call TRBJ2-7; possible D gene TRBD1, 6 bases. V lost 7 bases to trimming and J lost 2 bases, with 15 bases between them. The CDR3 covers 14 residues. Germline CDR1 and CDR2: MNHNS and SASEGT. CDR3: CASTLGQGPYEQYF. The CDR3 DNA follows: TGTGCCAGCACCCTAGGGCAGGGGCCCTACGAGCAGTACTTC.

V usage is TRBV27 and J usage is TRBJ1-2, with D possibly matching TRBD1 (5 bases). The CDR3 is made up of 14 amino acids. The V gene lost 5 bases and the J gene lost 4 bases, with 14 bases spanning the gap. In germline, CDR1 is MNHEY, CDR2 SMNVEV (reference sequence). CDR3 residues: CASSRGGSGYGYTF. The CDR3 nucleotides are TGTGCCAGCAGTCGGGGGGGTAGCGGCTATGGCTACACCTTC.

This clonotype has just a few counts. The chain couples TRBV7-9 to TRBJ2-7; TRBD1 is a possible D gene (6 bases). This CDR3 has 14 amino acids. CDR1 is SEHNR, CDR2 FQNEAQ, per germline (reference sequence). V lost 5 bases and J 4 bases, leaving 15 bases between the germline ends. The CDR3 nucleotides are TGTGCCAGCAGCAATACAGGGACGGGGTACGAGCAGTACTTC. Translation gives CASSNTGTGYEQYF.

J is TRBJ1-1 and V is TRBV19; 7 nucleotides match TRBD1. V lost 5 bases, J lost 3 bases, and 9 bases stayed unmatched. The CDR3 loop spans 15 amino acids. Germline loops: CDR1 LNHDA, CDR2 SQIVND (reference sequence). CDR3 coding DNA: TGTGCCAGTAGTGCAAAACAGGGGATCCACACTGAAGCTTTCTTT. This encodes CASSAKQGIHTEAFF.

The chain uses TRBV4-3 and TRBJ1-4; possible D gene TRBD1, 5 bases. Germline assignment: CDR1 LGHNA and CDR2 YSLEER. V lost 4 bases to trimming and J lost 0 bases, with 12 bases between them. The CDR3 runs to 16 residues. The CDR3 loop is CASSPWDASTNEKLFF. The CDR3 DNA reads as TGCGCCAGCAGCCCCTGGGACGCATCAACTAATGAAAAACTGTTTTTT.

V and J are TRBV4-3 and TRBJ2-3, with D perhaps being TRBD1 or TRBD2 (6 bases each). Per germline, CDR1 LGHNA and CDR2 YSLEER. CDR3 size: 16 residues. With 0 bases removed from V and 3 bases from J, the gap between germline ends came to 13 bases. CDR3 nucleotide sequence: TGCGCCAGCAGCCAAGATAGGGGGGCTGGAACAGATACGCAGTATTTT. It codes for CASSQDRGAGTDTQYF.

This clonotype was observed a handful of times. The chain couples TRBV6-2 or TRBV6-3 to TRBJ2-7; D is ambiguous. The CDR3 contains 15 residues. Germline CDR1 and CDR2: MNHEY and SVGEGT. Trimming left V 4 bases short and J 3 bases short, with 16 bases between. The CDR3 bases are TGTGCCAGCAGTTCGGGCCACCTAGGTGACTACGAGCAGTACTTC. Its translation is CASSSGHLGDYEQYF.

This clonotype was found a few times. The V gene is TRBV10-2, the J gene TRBJ2-7; D unclear. Trimming shortened V by 10 bases and J by 4 bases, and 11 bases separated the two germline ends. This CDR3 has 11 amino acids. Germline values: CDR1 WSHSY, CDR2 SAAADI. The CDR3: CATWAIYEQYF. The CDR3 DNA follows: TGCGCCACATGGGCAATTTACGAGCAGTACTTC.